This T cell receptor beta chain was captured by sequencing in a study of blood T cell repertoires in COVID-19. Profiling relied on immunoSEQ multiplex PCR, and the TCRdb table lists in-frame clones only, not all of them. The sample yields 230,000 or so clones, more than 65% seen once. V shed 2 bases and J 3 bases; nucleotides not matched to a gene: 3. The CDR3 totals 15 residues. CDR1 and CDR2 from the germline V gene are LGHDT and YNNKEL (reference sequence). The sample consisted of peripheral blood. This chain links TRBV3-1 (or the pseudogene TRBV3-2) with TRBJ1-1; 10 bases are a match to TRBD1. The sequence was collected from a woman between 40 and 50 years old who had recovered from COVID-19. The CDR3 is CASSQRDRGDTEAFF. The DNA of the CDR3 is TGTGCCAGCAGCCAACGGGACAGGGGAGACACTGAAGCTTTCTTT.